The present entry profiles one TCR beta chain with its context. Trimming removed 5 bases at V and 2 bases at J, with 16 bases between. Germline-derived CDR1 and CDR2 are MNHEY and SMNVEV (reference sequence). This CDR3 has 15 amino acids. This table comes from immunoSEQ multiplex PCR, and its TCRdb copy is limited to in-frame clones, with some not included. The sample yields about 150,000 clones, more than 80% seen once. The source of the sample is a study of T cell responses to AZD1222 COVID-19 vaccine. This chain joins TRBV27 and TRBJ2-7; D unresolved. The specimen was peripheral blood, collected 28 days after the second AZD1222 dose. This TCR derives from an adult who received the AZD1222 COVID-19 vaccine. CDR3 in amino acids: CASSPYPDIPYEQYF. The CDR3 region has the DNA TGTGCCAGCAGTCCCTACCCAGACATACCCTACGAGCAGTACTTC.